The rows below give T cell receptor beta chains drawn from one sample of a study of blood T cell repertoires in COVID-19. The assay was immunoSEQ multiplex PCR, and TCRdb's table has in-frame clones only and misses some. Among roughly 50,000 clones, roughly four fifths were seen once, and the ten largest hold roughly 5.5%. The sample consisted of peripheral blood. Every receptor here comes from a woman between 55 and 75 years old with acute or convalescent COVID-19. The CDR3 runs from the conserved cysteine through the conserved F or W. The D gene is left open where the match is weak. Clone size is stated in some rows and not others, as once, few, many or a class when expanded.

CDR3 protein: CASSPPGAHEQYF
CDR3 DNA: TGTGCCAGCTCACCCCCAGGGGCCCACGAGCAGTACTTC
D gene: -
V gene: TRBV18
clone size: -
J gene: TRBJ2-7

CDR3 protein: CASSYEAWTEAFF
CDR3 DNA: TGTGCCAGCAGTTACGAGGCCTGGACTGAAGCTTTCTTT
D gene: -
V gene: TRBV6-5
clone size: -
J gene: TRBJ1-1

CDR3 protein: CASSFQGPDEKLFF
CDR3 DNA: TGTGCCAGCAGCTTTCAGGGCCCAGATGAAAAACTGTTTTTT
D gene: -
V gene: TRBV7-6
clone size: -
J gene: TRBJ1-4

CDR3 protein: CASMWWENSPLHF
CDR3 DNA: TGTGCCAGCATGTGGTGGGAGAATTCACCCCTCCACTTT
D gene: -
V gene: TRBV12-3/TRBV12-4
clone size: -
J gene: TRBJ1-6

CDR3 protein: CASRRLAQETQYF
CDR3 DNA: TGTGCCAGCAGAAGACTAGCCCAAGAGACCCAGTACTTC
D gene: TRBD2
V gene: TRBV12-3/TRBV12-4
clone size: -
J gene: TRBJ2-5

CDR3 protein: CASSPGELAGGPAYYEQYF
CDR3 DNA: TGTGCCAGCAGCCCCGGCGAACTAGCGGGAGGCCCAGCCTACTACGAGCAGTACTTC
D gene: TRBD2
V gene: TRBV3-1/TRBV3-2
clone size: -
J gene: TRBJ2-7

CDR3 protein: CASSATDRDLHEQYF
CDR3 DNA: TGTGCCAGCAGTGCAACCGACAGGGACCTTCACGAGCAGTACTTC
D gene: TRBD1
V gene: TRBV6-2/TRBV6-3
clone size: -
J gene: TRBJ2-7

CDR3 protein: CASSVGTERGAEAFF
CDR3 DNA: TGTGCCAGCAGCGTAGGGACAGAGAGAGGCGCTGAAGCTTTCTTT
D gene: -
V gene: TRBV9
clone size: -
J gene: TRBJ1-1

CDR3 protein: CASARGRWGEQNEQFF
CDR3 DNA: TGTGCCAGTGCCCGTGGGCGGTGGGGCGAACAAAATGAGCAGTTCTTC
D gene: -
V gene: TRBV5-8
clone size: -
J gene: TRBJ2-1

CDR3 protein: CASSQGQGPQETQYF
CDR3 DNA: TGTGCCAGCAGCCAAGGACAGGGCCCCCAAGAGACCCAGTACTTC
D gene: TRBD1
V gene: TRBV3-1/TRBV3-2
clone size: -
J gene: TRBJ2-5

CDR3 protein: CASSFLQGAYNEQFF
CDR3 DNA: TGTGCCAGCAGTTTTCTACAGGGGGCCTACAATGAGCAGTTCTTC
D gene: TRBD1
V gene: TRBV27
clone size: -
J gene: TRBJ2-1

CDR3 protein: CASSGGTGSNEKLFF
CDR3 DNA: TGTGCCAGCAGTGGAGGGACAGGGAGTAATGAAAAACTGTTTTTT
D gene: TRBD1
V gene: TRBV28
clone size: -
J gene: TRBJ1-4

CDR3 protein: CAGSSSSYRGFSPLHF
CDR3 DNA: TGTGCCGGGTCCAGCAGCTCATACAGGGGCTTTTCACCCCTCCACTTT
D gene: TRBD1
V gene: TRBV6-6
clone size: -
J gene: TRBJ1-6

CDR3 protein: CASSALAGTEAFF
CDR3 DNA: TGTGCCAGCAGCGCCCTAGCGGGGACTGAAGCTTTCTTT
D gene: -
V gene: TRBV9
clone size: -
J gene: TRBJ1-1

CDR3 protein: CASSLDPGSVSEAFF
CDR3 DNA: TGTGCCAGCAGCTTAGATCCAGGGTCCGTCTCTGAAGCTTTCTTT
D gene: -
V gene: TRBV11-2
clone size: -
J gene: TRBJ1-1

CDR3 protein: CAWSGRLRERFYNEQFF
CDR3 DNA: TGTGCCTGGAGTGGGAGGTTGAGGGAGCGCTTCTACAATGAGCAGTTCTTC
D gene: -
V gene: TRBV30
clone size: -
J gene: TRBJ2-1

CDR3 protein: CASGESSYEQYF
CDR3 DNA: TGTGCCAGCGGAGAGAGCTCCTACGAGCAGTACTTC
D gene: -
V gene: TRBV3-1/TRBV3-2
clone size: -
J gene: TRBJ2-7

CDR3 protein: CASSPLDRGLVSEQFF
CDR3 DNA: TGTGCCAGCAGTCCACTCGACAGGGGGCTCGTGAGTGAGCAGTTCTTC
D gene: TRBD1
V gene: TRBV27
clone size: -
J gene: TRBJ2-1

CDR3 protein: CATSGFADNTGELFF
CDR3 DNA: TGTGCCACCAGTGGGTTTGCGGATAACACCGGGGAGCTGTTTTTT
D gene: -
V gene: TRBV24-1
clone size: -
J gene: TRBJ2-2

CDR3 protein: CASSPAGSGNTIYF
CDR3 DNA: TGTGCCAGCAGCCCCGCGGGGTCCGGAAACACCATATATTTT
D gene: -
V gene: TRBV6-2/TRBV6-3
clone size: -
J gene: TRBJ1-3

CDR3 protein: CASSFRDRGIGNTEAFF
CDR3 DNA: TGCGCCAGCAGCTTCCGGGACAGGGGGATTGGCAACACTGAAGCTTTCTTT
D gene: TRBD1
V gene: TRBV5-1
clone size: -
J gene: TRBJ1-1

CDR3 protein: CASSIASGARQPQHF
CDR3 DNA: TGTGCCAGTAGTATTGCGAGTGGGGCTAGGCAGCCCCAGCATTTT
D gene: -
V gene: TRBV19
clone size: few
J gene: TRBJ1-5

CDR3 protein: CATSRDLADYGYTF
CDR3 DNA: TGTGCCACCAGCAGAGATCTGGCGGACTATGGCTACACCTTC
D gene: -
V gene: TRBV15
clone size: -
J gene: TRBJ1-2

CDR3 protein: CASSLIGDRGNQPQHF
CDR3 DNA: TGTGCCAGCAGTTTAATAGGGGACAGGGGCAATCAGCCCCAGCATTTT
D gene: TRBD1
V gene: TRBV28
clone size: -
J gene: TRBJ1-5

CDR3 protein: CASSPRTGIRSEQYF
CDR3 DNA: TGTGCCAGCAGTCCTCGGACAGGGATTCGATCCGAGCAGTACTTC
D gene: TRBD1
V gene: TRBV27
clone size: few
J gene: TRBJ2-7

CDR3 protein: CATSDRAGVVTDTQYF
CDR3 DNA: TGTGCCACCAGTGATAGAGCGGGAGTGGTCACAGATACGCAGTATTTT
D gene: TRBD2
V gene: TRBV24-1
clone size: -
J gene: TRBJ2-3

CDR3 protein: CASSAPDRETYNEQFF
CDR3 DNA: TGTGCCAGCAGCGCCCCTGACAGGGAAACCTACAATGAGCAGTTCTTC
D gene: TRBD1
V gene: TRBV9
clone size: -
J gene: TRBJ2-1

CDR3 protein: CASSLAGQGNEKLFF
CDR3 DNA: TGTGCCAGCAGCCTTGCGGGACAGGGAAATGAAAAACTGTTTTTT
D gene: TRBD1
V gene: TRBV3-1/TRBV3-2
clone size: few
J gene: TRBJ1-4

CDR3 protein: CASSLDRQRYNEQFF
CDR3 DNA: TGTGCCAGCAGCTTAGACCGTCAGCGGTACAATGAGCAGTTCTTC
D gene: -
V gene: TRBV11-3
clone size: -
J gene: TRBJ2-1

CDR3 protein: CASSARDRATGELFF
CDR3 DNA: TGTGCCAGCAGCGCCCGGGACAGGGCCACCGGGGAGCTGTTTTTT
D gene: TRBD1
V gene: TRBV9
clone size: once
J gene: TRBJ2-2

CDR3 protein: CASSPFGGGANEAFF
CDR3 DNA: TGTGCCAGCAGCCCTTTCGGCGGGGGTGCGAATGAAGCTTTCTTT
D gene: -
V gene: TRBV3-1/TRBV3-2
clone size: few
J gene: TRBJ1-1

CDR3 protein: CASSPQGASLAYGYTF
CDR3 DNA: TGTGCCAGCAGTCCCCAGGGGGCGAGTTTGGCCTATGGCTACACCTTC
D gene: TRBD1
V gene: TRBV25-1
clone size: -
J gene: TRBJ1-2

CDR3 protein: CASGGQGDSYNEQFF
CDR3 DNA: TGTGCCAGCGGGGGACAGGGTGACTCCTACAATGAGCAGTTCTTC
D gene: TRBD1
V gene: TRBV2
clone size: -
J gene: TRBJ2-1

CDR3 protein: CSGTGTGNTIYF
CDR3 DNA: TGCAGCGGAACAGGGACTGGAAACACCATATATTTT
D gene: -
V gene: TRBV29-1
clone size: -
J gene: TRBJ1-3

CDR3 protein: CASSLRGRNYGYTF
CDR3 DNA: TGTGCCAGCAGCTTGAGGGGTAGAAACTATGGCTACACCTTC
D gene: -
V gene: TRBV5-6
clone size: -
J gene: TRBJ1-2

CDR3 protein: CASSVGQTQPQHF
CDR3 DNA: TGTGCCAGCAGCGTAGGACAGACTCAGCCCCAGCATTTT
D gene: -
V gene: TRBV7-8
clone size: few
J gene: TRBJ1-5